This TCR beta chain was captured in a study of T cells expressing NK-cell markers. Overall study findings and caveats: Once again these clonotypes came out on top in the CD3+CD56-NKG2C+ fraction of a few donors.

Synthesis of TCR beta cDNA relied on 5'RACE template switching carrying UMIs. Reprocessing the 5' RACE reads, TCRdb reports a single entry for every CDR3 protein and omits DNA. Its table records roughly 5,000 distinct CDR3 sequences. The CDR3 totals 15 residues. CDR1 and CDR2 from the germline V gene are SNHLY and FYNNEI. This clonotype ranks as medium-sized in terms of frequency. Its antigen is undetermined. The sequence came from a young man in good health. The chain recombines TRBV2 with TRBJ2-6; TCRdb's D gene call, TRBD1, goes unchecked for lack of DNA. Specimen: blood T cells: a sorted CD56 or NKG2C T cell subset, CD4+ or CD8+ T cells, or bulk PBMC T cells (not recorded which). CDR3 sequence reads: CANGQGDSGANVLTF.